This is a list of T cell receptor beta chains from one sample in a study of shared clonotypes between healthy human individuals. Repertoires were generated with immunoSEQ multiplex PCR, while TCRdb's copy carries only in-frame clones and drops some. The repertoire includes fewer than 850,000 clones, 90% of them detected once, and 30% to 40% sits in the top ten. Material for sequencing was memory CD8+ T cells from PBMCs. The receptors derive from a man aged 18 to 29 in good health. Some clones in this sample may be carry-over from other donors' samples. Each CDR3 is given with its conserved first and last residue. The order of the fields is CDR3 DNA, CDR3 protein, J gene, V gene, D gene, clone size. A D gene is named only where the DNA matches it firmly. Only some rows state a clone size, as once, few, many or a class for expanded clones.

cdr3_nt: TGTGCCAGCAGCCAAGATTGGCGGGGGCACAATGAGCAGTTCTTC
cdr3_aa: CASSQDWRGHNEQFF
j_call: TRBJ2-1
v_call: TRBV14
d_call: .
clone_size: .

cdr3_nt: TGTGCCAGCAGCTTAAGAGGTTTTGGTTCACCCCTCCACTTT
cdr3_aa: CASSLRGFGSPLHF
j_call: TRBJ1-6
v_call: TRBV7-3
d_call: .
clone_size: .

cdr3_nt: TGTGCCAGCAACCAGTACAATGAGCAGTTCTTC
cdr3_aa: CASNQYNEQFF
j_call: TRBJ2-1
v_call: TRBV6-1
d_call: .
clone_size: once

cdr3_nt: TGCGCCAGCAGCCAAGATCAGGTGGCCCTGAGCCCTGGAAACACCATATATTTT
cdr3_aa: CASSQDQVALSPGNTIYF
j_call: TRBJ1-3
v_call: TRBV4-3
d_call: .
clone_size: .

cdr3_nt: TGTGCCAGCAGCCGCGGGAGCTCCTACGAGCAGTACTTC
cdr3_aa: CASSRGSSYEQYF
j_call: TRBJ2-7
v_call: TRBV9
d_call: TRBD2
clone_size: once

cdr3_nt: TGTGCCAGCAGGACCGCTAGCGGCCCTAGCGAGCTGTTTTTT
cdr3_aa: CASRTASGPSELFF
j_call: TRBJ2-2
v_call: TRBV6-6
d_call: TRBD2
clone_size: .

cdr3_nt: TGTGCCAGCAGCTTAGCAGAGGGCCATGGCTACACCTTC
cdr3_aa: CASSLAEGHGYTF
j_call: TRBJ1-2
v_call: TRBV7-9
d_call: .
clone_size: .

cdr3_nt: TGTGCCAGCAGCTTCTTAGCGGGAGCTCCCTCCTACGAGCAGTACTTC
cdr3_aa: CASSFLAGAPSYEQYF
j_call: TRBJ2-7
v_call: TRBV13
d_call: TRBD2
clone_size: .

cdr3_nt: TGTGCCAGCAGTGGAACCGACAGGGGGCGCATCTACGAGCAGTACTTC
cdr3_aa: CASSGTDRGRIYEQYF
j_call: TRBJ2-7
v_call: TRBV6-1
d_call: TRBD1
clone_size: .

cdr3_nt: TGTGCCAGCAGCTTCAGTTTAGCGGGACTGGATACGCAGTATTTT
cdr3_aa: CASSFSLAGLDTQYF
j_call: TRBJ2-3
v_call: TRBV11-2
d_call: TRBD2
clone_size: .

cdr3_nt: TGTGCCAGCAGTTTGGGGCTTTCGGTGGGTGAGCAGTTCTTC
cdr3_aa: CASSLGLSVGEQFF
j_call: TRBJ2-1
v_call: TRBV27
d_call: .
clone_size: .

cdr3_nt: TGTGCCAGCAGCTCTGGACAGGTCTATGGCTACACCTTC
cdr3_aa: CASSSGQVYGYTF
j_call: TRBJ1-2
v_call: TRBV5-6
d_call: TRBD1
clone_size: .

cdr3_nt: TGTGCCAGCAGCCAAAAGGGGTTATCCGACGAGCAGTACTTC
cdr3_aa: CASSQKGLSDEQYF
j_call: TRBJ2-7
v_call: TRBV28
d_call: .
clone_size: .

cdr3_nt: TGTGCCATCAGCACTAGCGGGCCCTCCAATGAGCAGTTCTTC
cdr3_aa: CAISTSGPSNEQFF
j_call: TRBJ2-1
v_call: TRBV10-3
d_call: TRBD2
clone_size: .

cdr3_nt: TGTGCCAGCAGCTTAGACCAAGACTATGGCTACACCTTC
cdr3_aa: CASSLDQDYGYTF
j_call: TRBJ1-2
v_call: TRBV7-9
d_call: .
clone_size: .

cdr3_nt: TGTGCCAGCAGCTTACTAGCGGGAGATACGCAGTATTTT
cdr3_aa: CASSLLAGDTQYF
j_call: TRBJ2-3
v_call: TRBV7-8
d_call: TRBD2
clone_size: once

cdr3_nt: TGTGCCACCAACGACAAGAGGCACGAAAAACTGTTTTTT
cdr3_aa: CATNDKRHEKLFF
j_call: TRBJ1-4
v_call: TRBV28
d_call: .
clone_size: .

cdr3_nt: TGTGCCAGCAGCCAGGGGCAGAAACCCTACGAGCAGTACTTC
cdr3_aa: CASSQGQKPYEQYF
j_call: TRBJ2-7
v_call: TRBV4-2
d_call: .
clone_size: .

cdr3_nt: TGTGCCAGCAGTCCCTCGCTTGGTGGGTCGAACACTGAAGCTTTCTTT
cdr3_aa: CASSPSLGGSNTEAFF
j_call: TRBJ1-1
v_call: TRBV2
d_call: .
clone_size: many

cdr3_nt: TGTGCCAGCAGCACCAAAAATAGCTCTGGGGCCAACGTCCTGACTTTC
cdr3_aa: CASSTKNSSGANVLTF
j_call: TRBJ2-6
v_call: TRBV11-2
d_call: .
clone_size: .